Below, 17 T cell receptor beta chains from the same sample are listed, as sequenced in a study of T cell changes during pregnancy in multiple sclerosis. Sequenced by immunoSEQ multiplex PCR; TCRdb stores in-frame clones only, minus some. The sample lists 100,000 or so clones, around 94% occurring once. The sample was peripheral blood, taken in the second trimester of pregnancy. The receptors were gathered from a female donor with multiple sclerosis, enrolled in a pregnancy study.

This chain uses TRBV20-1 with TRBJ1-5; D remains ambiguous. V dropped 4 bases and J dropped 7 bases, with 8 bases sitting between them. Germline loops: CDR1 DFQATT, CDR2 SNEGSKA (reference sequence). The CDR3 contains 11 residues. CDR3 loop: CSATGGQPQHF. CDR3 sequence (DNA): TGCAGTGCTACGGGTGGGCAGCCCCAGCATTTT.

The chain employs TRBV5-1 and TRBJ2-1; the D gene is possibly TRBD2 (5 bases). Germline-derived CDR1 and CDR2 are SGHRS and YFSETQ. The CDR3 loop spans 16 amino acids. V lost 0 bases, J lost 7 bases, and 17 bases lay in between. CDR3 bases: TGCGCCAGCAGCTTGGAAGGTGCGGGTCTAGGGAATGAGCAGTTCTTC. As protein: CASSLEGAGLGNEQFF.

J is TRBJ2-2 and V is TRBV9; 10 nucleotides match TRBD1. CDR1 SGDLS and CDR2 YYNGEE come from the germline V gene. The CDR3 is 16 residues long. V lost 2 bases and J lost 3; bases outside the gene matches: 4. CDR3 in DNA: TGTGCCAGCAGCGTTTGGGGACAGGGGTACACCGGGGAGCTGTTTTTT. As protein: CASSVWGQGYTGELFF.

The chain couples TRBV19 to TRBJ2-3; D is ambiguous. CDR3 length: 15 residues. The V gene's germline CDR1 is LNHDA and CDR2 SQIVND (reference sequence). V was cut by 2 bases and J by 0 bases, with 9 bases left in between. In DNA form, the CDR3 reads TGTGCCAGTAGTATACAGGCAACTAGCACAGATACGCAGTATTTT. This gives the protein CASSIQATSTDTQYF.

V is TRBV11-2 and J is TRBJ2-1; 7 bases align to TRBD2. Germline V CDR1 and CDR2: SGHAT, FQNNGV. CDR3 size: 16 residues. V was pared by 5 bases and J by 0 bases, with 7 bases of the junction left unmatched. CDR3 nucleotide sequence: TGTGCCAGCAGCCTTACGGGGGGTAGCTCCTACAATGAGCAGTTCTTC. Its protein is CASSLTGGSSYNEQFF. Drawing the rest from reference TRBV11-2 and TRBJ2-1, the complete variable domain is EAGVAQSPRYKIIEKRQSVAFWCNPISGHATLYWYQQILGQGPKLLIQFQNNGVVDDSQLPKDRFSAERLKGVDSTLKIQPAKLEDSAVYLCASSLTGGSSYNEQFFGPGTRLTVL.

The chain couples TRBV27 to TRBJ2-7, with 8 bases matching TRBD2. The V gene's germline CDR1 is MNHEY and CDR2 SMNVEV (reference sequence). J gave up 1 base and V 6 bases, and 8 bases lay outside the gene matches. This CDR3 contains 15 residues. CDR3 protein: CASSRGLAGSYEQYF. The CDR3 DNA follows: TGTGCCAGCAGCCGAGGACTAGCAGGGTCCTACGAGCAGTACTTC.

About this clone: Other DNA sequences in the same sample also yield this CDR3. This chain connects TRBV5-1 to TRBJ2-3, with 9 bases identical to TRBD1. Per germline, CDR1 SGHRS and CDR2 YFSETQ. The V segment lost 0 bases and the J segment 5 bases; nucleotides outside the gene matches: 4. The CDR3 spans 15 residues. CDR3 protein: CASSLGQGGIDTQYF. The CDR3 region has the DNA TGCGCCAGCAGCTTGGGACAGGGGGGGATAGATACGCAGTATTTT.

For the CDR3, the DNA is TGTGCCAGCAGCTCCCGGACAGGGTTGGAGACCCAGTACTTC. Amino acids: CASSSRTGLETQYF. The chain carries TRBV5-4 and TRBJ2-5, with TRBD1 matching 8 bases. The CDR3 covers 14 residues. Losses at the gene ends were 3 bases for V and 5 bases for J; bases not matched to a gene: 6. Germline CDR1 reads SGHNT; CDR2 reads YYREEE (reference sequence).

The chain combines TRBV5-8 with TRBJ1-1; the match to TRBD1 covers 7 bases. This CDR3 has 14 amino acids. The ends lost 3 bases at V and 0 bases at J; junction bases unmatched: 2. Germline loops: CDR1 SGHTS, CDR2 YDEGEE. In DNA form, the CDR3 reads TGTGCCAGCAGCTGGGGACAGATGAACACTGAAGCTTTCTTT. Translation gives CASSWGQMNTEAFF.

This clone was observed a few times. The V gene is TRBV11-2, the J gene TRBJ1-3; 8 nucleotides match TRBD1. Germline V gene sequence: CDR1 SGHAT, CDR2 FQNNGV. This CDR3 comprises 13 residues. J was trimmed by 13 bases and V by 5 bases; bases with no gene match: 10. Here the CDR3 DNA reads TGTGCCAGCAGCCCCGGGACAGGACCTCCGATATATTTT. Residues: CASSPGTGPPIYF.

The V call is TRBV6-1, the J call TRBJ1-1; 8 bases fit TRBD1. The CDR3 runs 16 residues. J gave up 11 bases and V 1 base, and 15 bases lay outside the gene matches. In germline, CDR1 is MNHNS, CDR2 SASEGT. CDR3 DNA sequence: TGTGCCAGCAGTGAAGGGCGTACACAGGGGGTCCTCGGGGCTTTCTTT. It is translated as CASSEGRTQGVLGAFF.

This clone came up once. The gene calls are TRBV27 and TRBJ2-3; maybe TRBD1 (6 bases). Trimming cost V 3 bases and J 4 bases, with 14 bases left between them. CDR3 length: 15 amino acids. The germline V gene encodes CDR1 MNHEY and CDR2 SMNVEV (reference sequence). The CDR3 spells CASSFLGGEADTQYF. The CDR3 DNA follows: TGTGCCAGCAGTTTTCTTGGGGGCGAGGCAGATACGCAGTATTTT.

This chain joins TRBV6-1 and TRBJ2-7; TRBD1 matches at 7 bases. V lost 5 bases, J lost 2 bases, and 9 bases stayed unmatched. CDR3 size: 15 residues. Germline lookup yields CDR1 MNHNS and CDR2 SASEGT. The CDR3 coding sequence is TGTGCCAGCAGTTCCACAGGGGCCGCAACCTACGAGCAGTACTTC. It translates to CASSSTGAATYEQYF.

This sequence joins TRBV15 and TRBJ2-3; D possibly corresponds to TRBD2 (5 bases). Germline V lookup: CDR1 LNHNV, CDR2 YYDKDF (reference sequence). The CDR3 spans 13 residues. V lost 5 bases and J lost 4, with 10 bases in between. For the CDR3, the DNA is TGTGCCACCAGCTTGCCGCGGGCAGATACGCAGTATTTT. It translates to CATSLPRADTQYF.

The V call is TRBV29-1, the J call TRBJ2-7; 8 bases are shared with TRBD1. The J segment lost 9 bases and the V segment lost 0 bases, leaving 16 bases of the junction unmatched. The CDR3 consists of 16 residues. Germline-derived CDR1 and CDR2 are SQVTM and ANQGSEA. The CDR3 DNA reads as TGCAGCGTTGAAGATCCGGACAGGGCCTTACAATCAGGGCAGTACTTC. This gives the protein CSVEDPDRALQSGQYF.

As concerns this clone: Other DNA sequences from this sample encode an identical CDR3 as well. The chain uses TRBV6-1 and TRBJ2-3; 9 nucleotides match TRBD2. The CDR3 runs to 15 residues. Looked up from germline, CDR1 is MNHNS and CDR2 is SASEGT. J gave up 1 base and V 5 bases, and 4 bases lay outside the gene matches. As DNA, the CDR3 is TGTGCCAGCAGTCCTTTAGCGGGGGGCACAGATACGCAGTATTTT. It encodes CASSPLAGGTDTQYF.

The CDR3 reads CASRARGDSYGYTF. DNA for the CDR3: TGTGCCAGCAGGGCCCGGGGAGACTCCTATGGCTACACCTTC. The rearrangement uses TRBV6-1 and TRBJ1-2, with D unresolved. Germline V lookup: CDR1 MNHNS, CDR2 SASEGT. Trimming cost V 6 bases and J 4 bases, with 15 bases left between them. This CDR3 is built from 14 residues.